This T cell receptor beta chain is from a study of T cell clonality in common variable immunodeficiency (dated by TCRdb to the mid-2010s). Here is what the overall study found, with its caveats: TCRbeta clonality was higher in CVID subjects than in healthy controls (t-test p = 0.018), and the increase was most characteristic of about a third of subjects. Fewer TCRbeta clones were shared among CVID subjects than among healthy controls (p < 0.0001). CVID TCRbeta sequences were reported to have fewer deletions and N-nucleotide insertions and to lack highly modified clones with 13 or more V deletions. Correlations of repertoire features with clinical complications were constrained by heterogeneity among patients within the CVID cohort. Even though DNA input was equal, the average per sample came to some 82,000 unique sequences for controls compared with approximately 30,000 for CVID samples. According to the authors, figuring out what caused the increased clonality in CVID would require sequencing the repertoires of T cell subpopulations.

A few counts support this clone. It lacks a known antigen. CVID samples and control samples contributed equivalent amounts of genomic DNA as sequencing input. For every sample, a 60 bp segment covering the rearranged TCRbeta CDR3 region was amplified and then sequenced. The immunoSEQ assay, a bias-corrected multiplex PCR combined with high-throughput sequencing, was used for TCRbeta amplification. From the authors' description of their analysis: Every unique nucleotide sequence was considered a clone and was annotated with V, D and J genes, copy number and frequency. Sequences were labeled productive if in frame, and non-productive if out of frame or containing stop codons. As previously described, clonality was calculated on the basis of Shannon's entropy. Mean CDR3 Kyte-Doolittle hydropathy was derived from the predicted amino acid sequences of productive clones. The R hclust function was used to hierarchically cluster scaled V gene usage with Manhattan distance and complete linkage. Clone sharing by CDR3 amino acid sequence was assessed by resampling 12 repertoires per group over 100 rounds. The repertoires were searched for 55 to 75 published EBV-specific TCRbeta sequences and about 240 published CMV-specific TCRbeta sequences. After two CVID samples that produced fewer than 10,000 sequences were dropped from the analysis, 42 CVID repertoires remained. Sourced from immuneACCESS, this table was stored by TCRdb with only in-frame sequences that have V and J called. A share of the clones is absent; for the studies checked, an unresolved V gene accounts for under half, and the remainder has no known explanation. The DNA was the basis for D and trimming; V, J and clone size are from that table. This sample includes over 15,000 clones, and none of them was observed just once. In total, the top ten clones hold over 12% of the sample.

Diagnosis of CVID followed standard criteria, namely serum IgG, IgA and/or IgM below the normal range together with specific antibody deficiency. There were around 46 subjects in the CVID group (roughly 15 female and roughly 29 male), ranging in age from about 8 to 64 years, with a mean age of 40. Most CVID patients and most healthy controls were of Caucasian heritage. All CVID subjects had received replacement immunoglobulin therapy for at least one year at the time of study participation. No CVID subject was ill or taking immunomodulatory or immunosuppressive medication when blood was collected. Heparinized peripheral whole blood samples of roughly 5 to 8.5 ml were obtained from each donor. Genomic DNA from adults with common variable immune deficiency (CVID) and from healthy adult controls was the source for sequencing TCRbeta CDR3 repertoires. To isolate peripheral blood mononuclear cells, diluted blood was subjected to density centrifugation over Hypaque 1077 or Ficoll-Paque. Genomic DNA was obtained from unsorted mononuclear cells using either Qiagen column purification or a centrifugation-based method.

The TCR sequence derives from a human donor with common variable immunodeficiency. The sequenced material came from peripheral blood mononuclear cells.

The DNA read from the CDR3 is TGTGCCAGCAAGGTCGGGGAGACC. It translates as CASKVGET. In full, the CDR3 reads CASKVGETQYF. Here the chain combines TRBV7-2 and TRBJ2-5; no D segment can be confidently identified. The CDR3 extends 3 residues past the end of the read, so its final part is completed from the germline J gene. Taken from the germline V gene, the CDR1 and CDR2 loops are SGHTA and FQGNSA. From the cysteine through the phenylalanine, the CDR3 covers 11 amino acids. The DNA has 24 bases, all within the CDR3, and is read from base 1. Deletion took 7 bases off V and 5 bases off J, with a span of 8 bases between the germline ends.